This TCR beta chain was sequenced in a study of radiotherapy plus CTLA-4 blockade in lung cancer. This clone was counted only a few times. No antigen is known for it. Chemo-refractory metastatic non-small-cell lung cancer patients received focal radiation with ipilimumab CTLA-4 blockade. Sequenced by immunoSEQ multiplex PCR; TCRdb stores in-frame clones only, minus some. Among 120,000 or so clones listed, 78% were seen once. Study-wide findings and caveats: Early clonal dynamics of blood T cells, together with interferon-beta, were reported as the best response predictor. Blood-borne expansion of tumor-derived TCR clones followed radiotherapy plus ipilimumab.

This CDR3 spans 16 amino acids. V lost 1 base and J lost 6; bases outside the gene matches: 7. From germline, CDR1 is SGHTA and CDR2 FQGNSA. This receptor was identified in a human donor with non-small cell lung cancer who had a partial response to radiotherapy plus ipilimumab. The specimen was peripheral blood, collected from a patient treated with radiotherapy plus ipilimumab. The rearrangement joins TRBV7-2 to TRBJ2-5; TRBD2 agrees at 11 bases. The CDR3 loop is CASSLGGSGGVKTQYF. The CDR3 DNA follows: TGTGCCAGCAGCTTAGGCGGTAGCGGGGGGGTAAAGACCCAGTACTTC.